Following are 26 T cell receptor beta chains from one sample sequenced in a study of human T cells and chemical hapten exposure. Time point noted: patch test 1, 2 weeks after DPC sensitization. Treatment noted: therapeutic diphenylcyclopropenone sensitization with weekly scalp DPC. MiXCR, applied by TCRdb to the RACE reads, yields one record per CDR3 protein. The table records around 380,000 distinct CDR3 sequences, more than 4.5% of them present only once. The source was whole blood, collected in connection with sensitization to the hapten diphenylcyclopropenone (DPC). The receptors were gathered from a woman between 45 and 65 years old with alopecia areata. Some clones in this sample may be carry-over from other donors' samples.

This clonotype was observed many times. The chain uses TRBV9 and TRBJ2-1, with 12 nucleotides matching TRBD2. V trimming: 3 bases; J trimming: 10 bases; junction bases outside the gene matches: 8. CDR3 length equals 15 residues. CDR1 and CDR2 (germline): SGDLS, YYNGEE. The CDR3, as DNA: TGTGCCAGCAGCGCTGGGGCTAGCGGGAGGGTCGAGCAGTTCTTC. Its translation: CASSAGASGRVEQFF.

This clonotype appeared many times. This chain uses TRBV5-1 with TRBJ2-7, with 11 bases aligning to TRBD1. CDR3 size: 14 residues. Germline CDR1 reads SGHRS; CDR2 reads YFSETQ. V shed 4 bases, J shed 3 bases, and the junction held 3 bases outside the gene matches. The CDR3 DNA sequence: TGCGCCAGCAGCCCCGGGACAGGGGGCTACGAGCAGTACTTC. It is translated as CASSPGTGGYEQYF.

J is TRBJ1-3 and V is TRBV9, with D tentatively TRBD1 (6 bases). Trimming shortened V by 3 bases and J by 0 bases, and 16 bases separated the two germline ends. Per germline, CDR1 SGDLS and CDR2 YYNGEE. CDR3 length: 17 residues. The CDR3 protein is CASSAPGQTFSGNTIYF. CDR3 coding DNA: TGTGCCAGCAGCGCACCCGGACAGACCTTCTCTGGAAACACCATATATTTT. The variable domain in full, completed from reference TRBV9 and TRBJ1-3, reads DSGVTQTPKHLITATGQRVTLRCSPRSGDLSVYWYQQSLDQGLQFLIQYYNGEERAKGNILERFSAQQFPDLHSELNLSSLELGDSALYFCASSAPGQTFSGNTIYFGEGSWLTVV.

The rearrangement uses TRBV7-9 and TRBJ2-5, with D perhaps TRBD1 (6 bases). The CDR3 contains 15 residues. Germline CDR1 SEHNR, CDR2 FQNEAQ (reference sequence). Between the trimmed V and J ends, which lost 1 base and 5 bases, there was a span of 14 bases. CDR3 residues: CASSLVRGLGETQYF. DNA for the CDR3: TGTGCCAGCAGCTTAGTCAGGGGCCTGGGGGAGACCCAGTACTTC. The variable domain in full, completed from reference TRBV7-9 and TRBJ2-5, reads DTGVSQNPRHKITKRGQNVTFRCDPISEHNRLYWYRQTLGQGPEFLTYFQNEAQLEKSRLLSDRFSAERPKGSFSTLEIQRTEQGDSAMYLCASSLVRGLGETQYFGPGTRLLVL.

This chain links TRBV6-5 with TRBJ2-2; 8 bases line up with TRBD1. This CDR3 contains 16 residues. Germline CDR1 MNHEY, CDR2 SVGAGI. V gave up 4 bases and J gave up 0 bases; unmatched junction bases: 4. Here the CDR3 reads CASSLQGGPNTGELFF. The CDR3 nucleotides read TGTGCCAGCAGTTTACAGGGGGGACCGAACACCGGGGAGCTGTTTTTT.

This clonotype was observed at least ten times. The rearrangement links TRBV7-6 to TRBJ2-1, with 8 bases matching TRBD1. V dropped 4 bases and J dropped 9; count of bases not matched to a gene: 11. CDR3 length: 15 amino acids. From germline, CDR1 is SGHVS and CDR2 FNYEAQ. In DNA form, the CDR3 reads TGTGCCAGCAGCTCCGACAGGGGAACACATATTGAGCAGTTCTTC. As protein: CASSSDRGTHIEQFF.

The chain combines TRBV6-6 with TRBJ1-5, with no clear D. The length of the CDR3 is 12 residues. Trimming took 6 bases from V and 9 from J, leaving 12 bases between them. CDR1 and CDR2 (germline): MNHNY, SVGAGI (reference sequence). The CDR3 sequence is CASSPLQGPQHF. The CDR3 DNA follows: TGTGCCAGCAGCCCACTCCAAGGGCCCCAGCATTTT.

This clonotype has just a few counts. This chain joins TRBV7-9 and TRBJ2-3; TRBD1 matches at 10 bases. CDR1 is SEHNR, CDR2 FQNEAQ, per germline (reference sequence). There are 15 residues in the CDR3. The V segment lost 6 bases and the J segment 2 bases; nucleotides outside the gene matches: 5. CDR3 amino acids: CASRDRGRTTDTQYF. The CDR3 region has the DNA TGTGCCAGCAGAGACAGGGGGCGTACCACAGATACGCAGTATTTT.

V and J are TRBV13 and TRBJ2-3; D tentatively fits TRBD1 or TRBD2 (5 bases each). In germline, CDR1 is PRHDT, CDR2 FYEKMQ (reference sequence). Deletions cut 4 bases from V and 0 bases from J, with 11 bases between. The CDR3 sequence is 15 residues long. CDR3 coding DNA: TGTGCCAGCAGCTCTAGGTGGGGGAGCACAGATACGCAGTATTTT. Translating it yields CASSSRWGSTDTQYF.

This clonotype was seen many times. The rearrangement links TRBV4-1 to TRBJ1-6, with D perhaps TRBD1 (5 bases). CDR1 and CDR2 from the germline V gene are MGHRA and YSYEKL. The CDR3 sequence is 14 residues long. Trimming left V 5 bases short and J 8 bases short, with 13 bases between. CDR3 region: CASSTQGRHSPLHF. The CDR3 DNA follows: TGCGCCAGCAGCACCCAGGGAAGACATTCACCCCTCCACTTT.

This clonotype was seen many times. The CDR3 bases are TGTGCCAGCAGTGAATACGGACAGACAGGCTACACCTTC. The encoded protein is CASSEYGQTGYTF. V usage is TRBV25-1 and J usage is TRBJ1-2; possible D gene TRBD1, 6 bases. The germline V gene encodes CDR1 MGHDK and CDR2 SYGVNS. The CDR3 covers 13 residues. V was shortened by 0 bases and J by 8 bases, with 10 bases between the two germline ends.

This clonotype turned up a few times. V and J are TRBV2 and TRBJ2-1; 8 positions agree with TRBD2. From germline, CDR1 is SNHLY and CDR2 FYNNEI. This CDR3 region has 14 residues. Germline trimming cut 6 bases from V and 5 bases from J; bases unmatched to any gene: 6. The CDR3 nucleotides read TGTGCCAGCAGGGATAGCGGGACCCACAATGAGCAGTTCTTC. This encodes CASRDSGTHNEQFF. The variable domain in full, completed from reference TRBV2 and TRBJ2-1, reads EPEVTQTPSHQVTQMGQEVILRCVPISNHLYFYWYRQILGQKVEFLVSFYNNEISEKSEIFDDQFSVERPDGSNFTLKIRSTKLEDSAMYFCASRDSGTHNEQFFGPGTRLTVL.

This clonotype turned up a few times. The rearrangement joins TRBV20-1 to TRBJ2-3; TRBD2 aligns across 13 bases. Germline V gives CDR1 DFQATT, CDR2 SNEGSKA (reference sequence). The CDR3 totals 17 residues. V lost 5 bases and J lost 6; bases outside the gene matches: 14. CDR3 protein: CSAPSGTSGTWEDTQYF. DNA of the CDR3: TGCAGTGCTCCTTCGGGGACTAGCGGGACCTGGGAGGATACGCAGTATTTT.

This clonotype was seen only a few times. The gene calls are TRBV6-5 and TRBJ2-1, with D perhaps being TRBD1 or TRBD2 (8 bases each). The CDR3 totals 16 residues. CDR1 MNHEY and CDR2 SVGAGI come from the germline V gene. Trimming removed 7 bases from V and 5 bases from J, with 21 bases in between. This CDR3 reads CASIPAGGGRNNEQFF. In DNA, the CDR3 is TGTGCCAGCATCCCCGCAGGGGGCGGGAGGAACAATGAGCAGTTCTTC.

In its sample, this clonotype was seen many times. The J gene is TRBJ1-1, the V gene TRBV2, with D tentatively TRBD1 (5 bases). The CDR3 contains 12 residues. Germline CDR1 is SNHLY and CDR2 is FYNNEI. Deletions cut 6 bases from V and 1 base from J, with 6 bases between. CDR3 coding DNA: TGTGCCAGCAGGAGGGGGAACACTGAAGCTTTCTTT. It yields the protein CASRRGNTEAFF.

The V call is TRBV4-3, the J call TRBJ1-1; D remains unclear. CDR1 and CDR2 from the germline V gene are LGHNA and YSLEER. The V end was cut by 1 base, the J end by 8 bases, with 20 bases between. This CDR3 contains 16 residues. The CDR3 is CASSQGMGRVLAEAFF. CDR3 coding DNA: TGCGCCAGCAGCCAAGGCATGGGGAGGGTTTTAGCCGAAGCTTTCTTT.

This clonotype was counted ten times or more. The CDR3 loop reads CSVEMTGGMYNEQFF. The CDR3 bases are TGCAGCGTGGAGATGACAGGGGGCATGTACAATGAGCAGTTCTTC. The chain joins TRBV29-1 to TRBJ2-1, with 10 bases aligning to TRBD1. The CDR3 length is 15 residues. The trim removed 6 bases at V and 4 bases at J, leaving 9 bases unmatched. Germline V gives CDR1 SQVTM, CDR2 ANQGSEA.

This clonotype has ten or more counts. The chain uses TRBV25-1 and TRBJ2-5; possibly TRBD1 or TRBD2 for D (5 bases each). The CDR3 has 15 residues. The ends were cut back, 0 bases at V and 2 bases at J, with 10 bases in the middle. The germline V gene has CDR1 MGHDK and CDR2 SYGVNS. The CDR3 nucleotides are TGTGCCAGCAGTGAATATATAGGGACGCAAGAGACCCAGTACTTC. Translation: CASSEYIGTQETQYF.

This chain links TRBV21-1 with TRBJ1-2; whether TRBD1, the table's D call, matches the DNA was not checked. TRBV21-1 constitutes a pseudogene. This CDR3 spans 16 amino acids. The CDR3 protein is CAIPPGQAIIYYGYTF. The CDR3 coding sequence is TGTGCCATTCCCCCGGGACAGGCGATTATTTACTATGGCTACACCTTC.

This clonotype has a count of ten or more. The V gene is TRBV12-3 or TRBV12-4, the J gene TRBJ2-1; no clear D gene. V was cut by 3 bases and J by 8 bases, with 8 bases left in between. This CDR3 comprises 12 residues. The CDR3 reads CASSFSWDEQFF. CDR3 DNA: TGTGCCAGCAGTTTTTCTTGGGATGAGCAGTTCTTC.

There are many counts of this clonotype. The chain carries TRBV6-7 and TRBJ2-3; D uncertain. TRBV6-7 is an ORF, and what it does is uncertain. V lost 11 bases, J lost 6 bases, and 15 bases lay in between. The CDR3 runs 12 residues. The CDR3 is CAWSSRIDTQYF. In nucleotides, the CDR3 is TGTGCCTGGTCGTCCCGTATCGATACGCAGTATTTT.

The chain is built from TRBV3-1 and TRBJ1-1; D remains ambiguous. Germline V lookup: CDR1 LGHDT, CDR2 YNNKEL (reference sequence). The CDR3 extends over 15 amino acids. The germline V and J ends were trimmed by 3 bases and 6 bases, with 17 bases remaining between them. The CDR3 region has the DNA TGTGCCAGCAGCCACCCTCTGGGGAGTCGGGCTGAAGCTTTCTTT. As protein: CASSHPLGSRAEAFF.

Many counts were recorded for this clonotype. J is TRBJ1-1 and V is TRBV6-6, with a possible D match to TRBD1 (6 bases). Germline loops: CDR1 MNHNY, CDR2 SVGAGI (reference sequence). V dropped 6 bases and J dropped 6 bases, with 17 bases sitting between them. CDR3 length: 14 residues. CDR3 nucleotide sequence: TGTGCCAGCAGCCCGGAGGGGGGCGAAGCTGAAGCTTTCTTT. It codes for CASSPEGGEAEAFF.

This clonotype was counted between two and nine times. This sequence joins TRBV6-2 or TRBV6-3 and TRBJ1-5; no clear D gene. The CDR3 runs 12 residues. Trimming took off 5 bases at V and 7 bases at J, with 9 bases between the two ends. CDR1 is MNHEY and CDR2 is SVGEGT in the germline V gene. Here the CDR3 DNA reads TGTGCCAGCAGTAAGCGGGAGCAGCCCCAGCATTTT. This codes for CASSKREQPQHF.

This clonotype was observed a handful of times. The chain is built from TRBV6-5 and TRBJ1-2, with 8 bases fitting TRBD1. The V gene's germline CDR1 is MNHEY and CDR2 SVGAGI. V shed 0 bases, J shed 5 bases, and the junction held 2 bases outside the gene matches. The CDR3 sequence is 14 residues long. As DNA, the CDR3 is TGTGCCAGCAGTTACTCGAGGACAGGGTATGGCTACACCTTC. Amino acid sequence: CASSYSRTGYGYTF.

The chain uses TRBV5-4 and TRBJ1-2, with no clear D. V lost 4 bases and J lost 0, with 10 bases in between. The CDR3 extends over 14 amino acids. Germline CDR1 SGHNT, CDR2 YYREEE (reference sequence). The CDR3 coding sequence is TGTGCCAGCAGCCGGGCGGGGTCTAACTATGGCTACACCTTC. This translates into CASSRAGSNYGYTF.